The 7 T cell receptor beta chains below were found in one sample sequenced in a study of CD8 T cells in ankylosing spondylitis. One entry per CDR3 protein, called by TCRdb with MiXCR from the 5' RACE reads. The table lists some 140,000 distinct CDR3 sequences, roughly 8.8% of them singletons. The sequencing input was synovial fluid, either unsorted or a sorted T cell fraction (not recorded which). Receptors originate from a male donor with ankylosing spondylitis.

The gene calls are TRBV6-1 and TRBJ1-5, with 8 bases lining up with TRBD1. The CDR3 is 14 residues long. CDR1 MNHNS and CDR2 SASEGT come from the germline V gene. The J segment lost 2 bases and the V segment lost 8 bases, leaving 5 bases of the junction unmatched. Here the CDR3 DNA reads TGTGCCAGCCGGACAGGGTGGGGCAATCAGCCCCAGCATTTT. It codes for CASRTGWGNQPQHF.

The rearrangement uses TRBV18 and TRBJ2-1; 12 nucleotides line up with TRBD2. Germline V gene lookup returns CDR1 KGHSH and CDR2 LQKENI. V trimming: 2 bases; J trimming: 9 bases; junction bases outside the gene matches: 8. The CDR3 is 16 residues long. The DNA of the CDR3 is TGTGCCAGCTCACCATCCGTCCTAGCGGGAGGGGGTGAGCAGTTCTTC. Amino acid sequence: CASSPSVLAGGGEQFF. The whole variable domain, filled in from reference TRBV18 and TRBJ2-1, reads NAGVMQNPRHLVRRRGQEARLRCSPMKGHSHVYWYRQLPEEGLKFMVYLQKENIIDESGMPKERFSAEFPKEGPSILRIQQVVRGDSAAYFCASSPSVLAGGGEQFFGPGTRLTVL.

This clonotype was seen at least ten times. The rearrangement joins TRBV5-1 to TRBJ2-3, with D unclear. The CDR3 has 13 amino acids. Germline values: CDR1 SGHRS, CDR2 YFSETQ. Deletions cut 2 bases from V and 1 base from J, with 5 bases between. The CDR3 DNA reads TGCGCCAGCAGCTTTGGGCGCACAGATACGCAGTATTTT. Its translation: CASSFGRTDTQYF.

This clonotype was counted a few times. The chain uses TRBV6-1 and TRBJ1-2; no clear D gene. V lost 1 base, J lost 2 bases, and 11 bases lay in between. This CDR3 contains 15 residues. CDR1 MNHNS and CDR2 SASEGT come from the germline V gene. The CDR3 DNA is TGTGCCAGCAGTGAAGGTCTGGCAGAGAACTATGGCTACACCTTC. Protein product: CASSEGLAENYGYTF.

This clonotype was observed many times. The rearrangement links TRBV3-1 to TRBJ1-1; 7 bases line up with TRBD1. CDR3 length: 15 residues. V was clipped by 4 bases and J by 1 base; unmatched bases: 6. Looked up from germline, CDR1 is LGHDT and CDR2 is YNNKEL (reference sequence). Written as DNA, the CDR3 is TGTGCCAGCAGCCCGGTCGACAGGGCGAACACTGAAGCTTTCTTT. As protein: CASSPVDRANTEAFF. Variable domain in full (rest from reference TRBV3-1 and TRBJ1-1): DTAVSQTPKYLVTQMGNDKSIKCEQNLGHDTMYWYKQDSKKFLKIMFSYNNKELIINETVPNRFSPKSPDKAHLNLHINSLELGDSAVYFCASSPVDRANTEAFFGQGTRLTVV.

The rearrangement joins TRBV3-1 to TRBJ2-2; the match to TRBD1 covers 8 bases. Germline trimming cut 3 bases from V and 7 bases from J; bases unmatched to any gene: 4. This CDR3 comprises 14 residues. CDR1 is LGHDT, CDR2 YNNKEL, per germline (reference sequence). CDR3 nucleotide sequence: TGTGCCAGCAGCCACCACGGACAGGGCGGGGAGCTGTTTTTT. Its protein is CASSHHGQGGELFF.

This clonotype was seen at least ten times. The chain is built from TRBV20-1 and TRBJ1-5; tentatively, D is TRBD1 (6 bases). The V gene lost 6 bases and the J gene lost 1 base, with 13 bases spanning the gap. Germline V gene lookup returns CDR1 DFQATT and CDR2 SNEGSKA (reference sequence). This CDR3 region has 14 residues. This CDR3 is CSAREGGSNQPQHF. The CDR3 region has the DNA TGCAGTGCGCGCGAGGGGGGAAGCAATCAGCCCCAGCATTTT.